This T cell receptor beta chain was profiled in a study of T cells in Graves' hyperthyroidism and ophthalmopathy. The CDR3 runs to 14 residues. CDR1 and CDR2 from the germline V gene are MNHEY and SMNVEV (reference sequence). The V and J ends lost 3 bases and 6 bases respectively, with 14 bases between them. Amplification of TCR beta CDR3 regions used RNA as the template. A first-round RT-PCR of the TCR CDR3 used the HTBI primer set. TCRdb analysed the multiplex PCR reads with MiXCR anew, one entry per CDR3 protein. Among around 390,000 distinct CDR3 sequences listed, about 15% were seen once. This clonotype has ten or more counts. Subjects with ophthalmopathy showed a Clinical Activity Score no lower than 3, a NOSPECS grade no lower than 4, and a duration shorter than 3 months. Every diagnosis used clinical symptoms, serum thyroxine and TRAb, thyroid ultrasound and orbital computed tomography.

This sequence was found in a woman aged 30 to 39 with Graves' ophthalmopathy. The sequencing input was blood. The V gene is TRBV27, the J gene TRBJ1-2; D may be TRBD1 (6 bases). CDR3 amino acids: CASSFEGGRNGYTF. The CDR3 nucleotides read TGTGCCAGCAGTTTTGAGGGGGGAAGGAATGGCTACACCTTC.